These 20 T cell receptor beta chains were sequenced from one sample in a study of immune cell composition in non-small cell lung cancer. Assay used: immunoSEQ multiplex PCR; TCRdb lists only in-frame clones, some missing. This table holds several thousand clones, less than 80% found once. Normal lung was taken at the farthest possible site, at least 3 cm from tumour. The specimen was non-adjacent lung tissue. The receptor source for this set is a human donor with non-small cell lung cancer.

CDR3 protein: CASSYQPGHGGELFF. CDR3 in DNA: TGTGCCAGCAGCTATCAGCCGGGTCACGGCGGGGAGCTGTTTTTT. V gene TRBV7-8 combines with J gene TRBJ2-2; unclear D gene. The V gene's germline CDR1 is SGHVS and CDR2 FQNEAQ. V lost 4 bases, J lost 7 bases, and 16 bases lay in between. The CDR3 is 15 residues long.

This CDR3 reads CASSVEGGVEEQYF. The CDR3 DNA reads TGTGCCAGCAGCGTCGAGGGGGGGGTGGAAGAGCAGTACTTC. The rearrangement uses TRBV9 and TRBJ2-7; the D gene is possibly TRBD2 (7 bases). The ends were cut back, 2 bases at V and 7 bases at J, with 16 bases in the middle. Germline loops: CDR1 SGDLS, CDR2 YYNGEE. CDR3 length: 14 residues.

The rearrangement links TRBV7-6 to TRBJ1-1; TRBD1 agrees at 8 bases. Looked up from germline, CDR1 is SGHVS and CDR2 is FNYEAQ. The J segment lost 6 bases and the V segment lost 5 bases, leaving 11 bases of the junction unmatched. This CDR3 spans 15 amino acids. The CDR3 loop reads CASSGGQGAGAEAFF. CDR3 bases: TGTGCCAGCAGCGGCGGGCAGGGGGCAGGAGCTGAAGCTTTCTTT. Full variable domain (remainder filled in from reference TRBV7-6 and TRBJ1-1): GAGVSQSPRYKVTKRGQDVALRCDPISGHVSLYWYRQALGQGPEFLTYFNYEAQQDKSGLPNDRFSAERPEGSISTLTIQRTEQRDSAMYRCASSGGQGAGAEAFFGQGTRLTVV.

The chain combines TRBV7-8 with TRBJ1-5; a weak D match, TRBD1 (6 bases). Trimming left V 5 bases short and J 2 bases short, with 13 bases between. This CDR3 contains 15 residues. Per the germline V gene, CDR1 is SGHVS and CDR2 is FQNEAQ. DNA for the CDR3: TGTGCCAGCAGCAAACAGGGCCAAGGCAATCAGCCCCAGCATTTT. This encodes CASSKQGQGNQPQHF.

The CDR3 spells CAIRGQGNQPQHF. The CDR3 DNA sequence: TGTGCCATCAGGGGCCAGGGCAATCAGCCCCAGCATTTT. The chain carries TRBV10-3 and TRBJ1-5; no definite D call. Looked up from germline, CDR1 is ENHRY and CDR2 is SYGVKD. Trimming took 6 bases from V and 2 from J, leaving 8 bases between them. The CDR3 runs to 13 residues.

V is TRBV28 and J is TRBJ2-1; D may be TRBD2 (5 bases). This CDR3 comprises 11 residues. V was clipped by 3 bases and J by 9 bases, with 6 bases between them. CDR1 and CDR2 from the germline V gene are MDHEN and SYDVKM. CDR3 DNA: TGTGCCAGCAGTTTTCGGGGTGAGCAGTTCTTC. Translated: CASSFRGEQFF.

The rearrangement joins TRBV6-6 to TRBJ1-4; no firm D call. This CDR3 has 16 amino acids. V shed 4 bases and J shed 0 bases, with 12 bases lying between them. Germline CDR1 and CDR2: MNHNY and SVGAGI (reference sequence). The CDR3 region has the DNA TGTGCCAGCAGTTCCTTACCACCAGCAACTAATGAAAAACTGTTTTTT. It translates to CASSSLPPATNEKLFF.

The chain combines TRBV10-1 with TRBJ1-2; D not resolved. V lost 0 bases to trimming and J lost 7 bases, with 9 bases between them. Germline loops: CDR1 WNHNN, CDR2 SYGVQD (reference sequence). The CDR3 contains 13 residues. CDR3 sequence (DNA): TGCGCCAGCAGTGAGTCTGGGAGGAGTGGCTACACCTTC. Amino acids: CASSESGRSGYTF.

The chain has TRBV6-6 and TRBJ2-6; D perhaps matches TRBD1 (5 bases). V lost 6 bases to trimming and J lost 0 bases, with 9 bases between them. This CDR3 contains 15 residues. Germline V lookup: CDR1 MNHNY, CDR2 SVGAGI (reference sequence). CDR3 in amino acids: CASSLQVSGANVLTF. The CDR3 nucleotides are TGTGCCAGCAGCTTACAGGTCTCTGGGGCCAACGTCCTGACTTTC.

The chain has TRBV19 and TRBJ2-1, with 9 bases aligning to TRBD2. The germline gives CDR1 LNHDA, CDR2 SQIVND (reference sequence). The CDR3 covers 15 residues. Trimming took 3 bases from V and 4 from J; bases not matched to a gene: 4. CDR3 amino acids: CASSMSSGGYNEQFF. DNA of the CDR3: TGTGCCAGTAGTATGAGTAGCGGGGGATACAATGAGCAGTTCTTC.

V gene TRBV6-5 combines with J gene TRBJ1-6; D may be TRBD1 (5 bases). The V end was cut by 0 bases, the J end by 6 bases, with 6 bases between. CDR3 size: 14 residues. CDR1 and CDR2 from the germline V gene are MNHEY and SVGAGI. The CDR3 DNA sequence: TGTGCCAGCAGTTACTCGCAGGGTAATTCACCCCTCCACTTT. Translating gives CASSYSQGNSPLHF.

The CDR3 bases are TGTGCCAGCAGCTCCTTCCGAAATGGACACCCTGGAATTAACTATGGCTACACCTTC. Amino acid sequence: CASSSFRNGHPGINYGYTF. The chain combines TRBV7-6 with TRBJ1-2; TRBD1 is a possible D gene (5 bases). The CDR3 consists of 19 residues. The germline gives CDR1 SGHVS, CDR2 FNYEAQ. The V gene lost 4 bases and the J gene lost 1 base, with 25 bases spanning the gap.

V is TRBV2 and J is TRBJ2-1; D is perhaps TRBD1 (6 bases). There are 14 residues in the CDR3. Trimming stripped 4 bases from V and 7 bases from J, with 14 bases between. Germline loops: CDR1 SNHLY, CDR2 FYNNEI. CDR3: CASSGVWGLNEQFF. CDR3 DNA sequence: TGTGCCAGCAGTGGAGTATGGGGGCTTAATGAGCAGTTCTTC.

The chain employs TRBV6-6 and TRBJ2-2, with D possibly matching TRBD1 (6 bases). From germline, CDR1 is MNHNY and CDR2 SVGAGI (reference sequence). This CDR3 has 16 residues. Trimming cost V 4 bases and J 0 bases, with 12 bases left between them. In DNA form, the CDR3 reads TGTGCCAGCAGTTTCCGGACAGCCGCGAACACCGGGGAGCTGTTTTTT. Translated: CASSFRTAANTGELFF.

The chain is built from TRBV4-1 and TRBJ1-5; D ambiguous. Germline CDR1 MGHRA, CDR2 YSYEKL. Between the trimmed V and J ends, which lost 7 bases and 6 bases, there was a span of 13 bases. The CDR3 loop spans 13 amino acids. CDR3 sequence reads: CASKPPEAQPQHF. The CDR3 DNA sequence: TGCGCCAGCAAACCACCTGAGGCTCAGCCCCAGCATTTT.

This clone came up a few times. J is TRBJ1-2 and V is TRBV6-1, with D possibly TRBD1 on 5 matching bases. V was pared by 1 base and J by 4 bases, with 10 bases between. Germline values: CDR1 MNHNS, CDR2 SASEGT. The CDR3 is 14 amino acids. For the CDR3, the DNA is TGTGCCAGCAGTGAAGGTGGGGCCGTCTATGGCTACACCTTC. Amino acids: CASSEGGAVYGYTF.

Sample share makes this clone medium-sized. The chain uses TRBV19 and TRBJ1-2; D may be TRBD1 (6 bases). Between the trimmed V and J ends, which lost 5 bases and 6 bases, there was a span of 22 bases. Germline V lookup: CDR1 LNHDA, CDR2 SQIVND (reference sequence). CDR3 length: 16 residues. Here the CDR3 reads CASSGQQGVVSDGYTF. The CDR3 DNA follows: TGTGCCAGTAGTGGTCAACAGGGTGTGGTATCAGATGGCTACACCTTC.

The chain combines TRBV5-6 with TRBJ2-1; TRBD2 agrees at 10 bases. The CDR3 extends over 18 amino acids. Germline CDR1 SGHDT, CDR2 YYEEEE. V dropped 0 bases and J dropped 4; count of bases not matched to a gene: 10. The CDR3 nucleotides are TGTGCCAGCAGCTTGGAGGCGGTAGCGGGGGGACCTTACAATGAGCAGTTCTTC. Its translation is CASSLEAVAGGPYNEQFF.

Here the CDR3 DNA reads TGTGCCAGCAGTGAAGATTGGAGGGGCACTGAAGCTTTCTTT. It specifies CASSEDWRGTEAFF. The genes are TRBV25-1 and TRBJ1-1; D possibly corresponds to TRBD1 (5 bases). V was pared by 2 bases and J by 4 bases, with 11 bases between. Germline CDR1 MGHDK, CDR2 SYGVNS. The CDR3 totals 14 residues.

In the case of this clone: The conserved phenylalanine or tryptophan is not found at the CDR3 terminus, so this likely reflects a read error. The chain combines TRBV6-5 with TRBJ1-5; D perhaps matches TRBD1 (6 bases). The CDR3 contains 15 residues. Per the germline V gene, CDR1 is MNHEY and CDR2 is SVGAGI. V shed 0 bases and J shed 5 bases, with 11 bases lying between them. This CDR3 reads CASSYSTQGDQPQHL. The CDR3 DNA sequence: TGTGCCAGCAGTTACTCGACACAGGGCGATCAGCCCCAGCATCTT.